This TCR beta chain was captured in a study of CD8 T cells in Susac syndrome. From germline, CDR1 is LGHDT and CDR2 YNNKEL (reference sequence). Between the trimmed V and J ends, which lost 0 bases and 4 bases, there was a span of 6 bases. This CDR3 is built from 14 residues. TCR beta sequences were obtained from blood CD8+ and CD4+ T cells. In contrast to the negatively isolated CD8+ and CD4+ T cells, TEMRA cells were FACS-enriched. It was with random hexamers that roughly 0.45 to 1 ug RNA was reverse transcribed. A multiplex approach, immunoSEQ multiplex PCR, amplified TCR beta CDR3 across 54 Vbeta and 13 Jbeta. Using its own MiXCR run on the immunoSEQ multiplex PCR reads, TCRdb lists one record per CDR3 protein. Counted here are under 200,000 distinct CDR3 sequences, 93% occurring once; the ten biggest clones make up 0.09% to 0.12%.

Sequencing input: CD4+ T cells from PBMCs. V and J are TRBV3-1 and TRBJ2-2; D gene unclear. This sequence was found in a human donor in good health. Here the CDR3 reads CASSQEGFTGELFF. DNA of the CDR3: TGTGCCAGCAGCCAAGAGGGGTTCACCGGGGAGCTGTTTTTT.